These T cell receptor beta chains were read from a single sample in a study of shared clonotypes between healthy human individuals. Here immunoSEQ multiplex PCR was the method, and the copy in TCRdb shows in-frame clones only, minus some. The sample has a few hundred thousand clones, around 77% seen once; the top ten hold about 12%. Sequenced: PBMCs. The origin of the receptors is a woman aged 40 to 49 in good health. Some clones in this sample may be carry-over from other donors' samples. Both conserved end residues are part of each CDR3. D genes are given only for firm matches.

CDR3 length	D gene	J gene	V gene	CDR3 protein
17	TRBD2	TRBJ2-3	TRBV15	CATSRDLGLADTDTQYF
14	-	TRBJ2-5	TRBV19	CASSSLPLFETQYF
18	TRBD2	TRBJ2-3	TRBV13	CASSLRTSGRLGTDTQYF
12	-	TRBJ2-5	TRBV29-1	CSVQQIQETQYF
19	-	TRBJ2-7	TRBV5-1	CASSRHLHMMGIKPYEQYF
15	-	TRBJ2-2	TRBV7-7	CASSLGGLNTGELFF
14	TRBD2	TRBJ2-7	TRBV10-3	CAIRGGSTIYEQYF
15	-	TRBJ2-1	TRBV5-1	CASSLAQTGANEQFF
11	-	TRBJ2-1	TRBV7-3	CASSLQIGQFF
15	-	TRBJ2-1	TRBV11-3	CASSLSRGNNNEQFF
16	TRBD1	TRBJ1-3	TRBV5-1	CASSRGQEDSGNTIYF
17	TRBD1	TRBJ2-5	TRBV5-1	CASSLRPGQGLGETQYF
16	TRBD2	TRBJ2-3	TRBV2	CASSEGLAGRTDTQYF
15	-	TRBJ2-7	TRBV6-5	CASSYRGGDSYEQYF
11	-	TRBJ2-7	TRBV2	CASIEGYEQYF
16	TRBD2	TRBJ2-1	TRBV9	CASSVSGRGSYNEQFF
15	-	TRBJ2-2	TRBV5-1	CASSLALADTGELFF
12	TRBD1	TRBJ1-5	TRBV7-8	CASSTDRALQHF
12	-	TRBJ2-7	TRBV29-1	CSVEDLLHEQYF
12	TRBD1	TRBJ2-7	TRBV19	CASSSRRGPPDF
14	-	TRBJ1-1	TRBV2	CACSAGTSNTEAFF
11	-	-	TRBV19	CASKDSYEQYF
15	TRBD2	TRBJ2-1	TRBV29-1	CSAQRGGRPYNEQFF
17	-	TRBJ2-1	TRBV21-1	CASSKGPASGRNNEQFF
13	TRBD1	TRBJ2-7	TRBV7-2	CASSLGDRGEQYF
14	-	TRBJ2-7	TRBV7-2	CASSSDRFSYEQYF
16	-	TRBJ1-2	TRBV28	CASSLPGVWEAGGYTF
18	TRBD1	TRBJ2-2	TRBV4-1	CASSHLIRTGLSTGELFF
15	TRBD1	TRBJ2-7	TRBV11-2	CASSALQGAPYEQYF
11	-	TRBJ2-7	TRBV20-1	CSASERYEQYF
16	TRBD1	TRBJ2-2	TRBV18	CASSTRQGSNTGELFF
13	-	TRBJ1-1	TRBV29-1	CSVTPSFWTEAFF
21	TRBD2	TRBJ2-1	TRBV4-1	CASSLKVPGWGLAGVGDEQFF
16	-	TRBJ1-4	TRBV4-3	CASSQDWGGVGEKLFF
14	TRBD1	TRBJ1-2	TRBV28	CASSMQGAIYGYTF